This T cell receptor (beta chain) was captured in a study of T cells and Merkel cell carcinoma outcomes. Here immunoSEQ multiplex PCR was the method, and the copy in TCRdb shows in-frame clones only, minus some. This sample carries 15,000 or so clones, around 87% of them seen once, and the ten largest clones take 6.5% to 8.5%. This CDR3 comprises 13 residues. Germline V lookup: CDR1 ENHRY, CDR2 SYGVKD. Trimming cost V 2 bases and J 2 bases, with 6 bases left between them. This clonotype was sampled from a human donor with Merkel cell carcinoma. J is TRBJ1-2 and V is TRBV10-3, with D unresolved. Sequencing was performed on tumor tissue from Merkel cell carcinoma. This chain's CDR3 is CAISEEGNYGYTF. CDR3 nucleotide sequence: TGTGCCATCAGTGAGGAGGGCAACTATGGCTACACCTTC.